The 17 T cell receptor beta chains presented below share a single source sample, sequenced in a study of a mutant IDH1 vaccine in newly diagnosed glioma. This sample's time point: week 35, safety follow-up. In every dose of vaccine, 300 ug of mutant IDH1 20-mer peptide was given alongside topical imiquimod. Antigen specificity for these receptors is unknown. Assay used: immunoSEQ multiplex PCR; TCRdb lists only in-frame clones, some missing. The sample contains tens of thousands of clones, 75% to 90% of which appear only once. Sequenced here: PBMCs, sampled from a glioma patient whose treatment included an IDH1 peptide vaccine. These receptors all stem from a man in his forties or fifties with glioma.

The V call is TRBV2, the J call TRBJ1-3, with D maybe TRBD1 (5 bases). From germline, CDR1 is SNHLY and CDR2 FYNNEI. Trimming pared 6 bases from V and 4 bases from J, leaving 10 bases between. The CDR3 spans 13 residues. DNA of the CDR3: TGTGCCAGCAGCACAGGTATAGGAAACACCATATATTTT. Its protein is CASSTGIGNTIYF.

This chain uses TRBV19 with TRBJ1-5; 7 nucleotides match TRBD1. This CDR3 comprises 16 residues. Losses at the gene ends were 5 bases for V and 7 bases for J; bases not matched to a gene: 14. Germline V gene data show CDR1 as LNHDA and CDR2 as SQIVND (reference sequence). The CDR3 loop is CASSRSSDRVWQPQHF. CDR3 coding DNA: TGTGCCAGTAGTCGAAGCTCAGACAGGGTTTGGCAGCCCCAGCATTTT.

The V and J genes are TRBV2 and TRBJ1-3; no definite D call. The germline CDR1 and CDR2 sequences are SNHLY and FYNNEI. The CDR3 is 14 amino acids. V was trimmed by 3 bases and J by 0 bases, leaving 6 bases between them. The CDR3 loop is CASSDLASGNTIYF. For the CDR3, the DNA is TGTGCCAGCAGTGACCTCGCCTCTGGAAACACCATATATTTT. The whole variable domain, remainder taken from reference TRBV2 and TRBJ1-3, is EPEVTQTPSHQVTQMGQEVILRCVPISNHLYFYWYRQILGQKVEFLVSFYNNEISEKSEIFDDQFSVERPDGSNFTLKIRSTKLEDSAMYFCASSDLASGNTIYFGEGSWLTVV.

The genes are TRBV9 and TRBJ1-2, with a possible D match to TRBD1 (5 bases). CDR3 size: 15 residues. V was trimmed by 3 bases and J by 2 bases, leaving 14 bases between them. Germline V gene sequence: CDR1 SGDLS, CDR2 YYNGEE. The CDR3 reads CASSDRTGPNYGYTF. In DNA, the CDR3 is TGTGCCAGCAGCGACCGCACGGGGCCCAACTATGGCTACACCTTC.

V and J are TRBV5-6 and TRBJ1-2; D is possibly TRBD1 (6 bases). Germline assignment: CDR1 SGHDT and CDR2 YYEEEE. Trimming left V 5 bases short and J 8 bases short, with 13 bases between. The CDR3 length is 12 residues. CDR3 loop: CASRIQGFGYTF. The CDR3 coding sequence is TGTGCCAGCAGGATTCAGGGGTTCGGCTACACCTTC.

Comments on this clone: Other DNA sequences within the sample encode an identical CDR3. The CDR3 here is CASSLLEYQETQYF. CDR3 coding DNA: TGTGCCAGCAGCTTGTTGGAGTACCAAGAGACCCAGTACTTC. The J gene is TRBJ2-5, the V gene TRBV5-6; D gene ambiguous. Trimming cost V 1 base and J 0 bases, with 7 bases left between them. This CDR3 comprises 14 residues. Germline V lookup: CDR1 SGHDT, CDR2 YYEEEE.

The gene calls are TRBV7-2 and TRBJ1-2, with D perhaps TRBD1 (5 bases). The V gene lost 2 bases and the J gene lost 5 bases, with 15 bases spanning the gap. The germline V gene has CDR1 SGHTA and CDR2 FQGNSA. The CDR3 covers 15 residues. CDR3 nucleotides: TGTGCCAGCAGCTTAAAGACAGACACACCTTATGGCTACACCTTC. The encoded protein is CASSLKTDTPYGYTF.

The chain links TRBV19 to TRBJ2-1; tentatively, D is TRBD2 (5 bases). CDR3 length: 16 residues. Between the trimmed V and J ends, which lost 1 base and 4 bases, there was a span of 14 bases. Germline V gene data show CDR1 as LNHDA and CDR2 as SQIVND (reference sequence). CDR3: CASSIVSDSPYNEQFF. The CDR3 nucleotides read TGTGCCAGTAGTATAGTCTCGGACTCCCCTTACAATGAGCAGTTCTTC.

This chain connects TRBV30 to TRBJ1-1; D might be TRBD1 (5 bases). The germline V gene encodes CDR1 GTSNPN and CDR2 SVGIG (reference sequence). Between the trimmed V and J ends, which lost 5 bases and 1 base, there was a span of 11 bases. The CDR3 runs to 13 residues. The chain's CDR3 is CAWGADGNTEAFF. The CDR3 nucleotides read TGTGCCTGGGGGGCGGACGGGAACACTGAAGCTTTCTTT.

This rearrangement joins TRBV19 to TRBJ1-1, with D possibly being TRBD1 (5 bases). V gave up 1 base and J gave up 4 bases, with 19 bases separating them. This CDR3 comprises 17 residues. Germline-derived CDR1 and CDR2 are LNHDA and SQIVND (reference sequence). The CDR3: CASSIGWQGGGATEAFF. The CDR3 DNA sequence: TGTGCCAGTAGTATAGGATGGCAGGGAGGAGGGGCCACTGAAGCTTTCTTT.

This chain links TRBV10-1 with TRBJ2-1, with a weak D call TRBD2 (5 bases). The CDR3 length is 15 residues. The germline V gene encodes CDR1 WNHNN and CDR2 SYGVQD (reference sequence). V lost 4 bases to trimming and J lost 9 bases, with 19 bases between them. CDR3 sequence (DNA): TGCGCCAGCAGTGCAGCGGCAGTGGACGCCGCTGAGCAGTTCTTC. Its protein product is CASSAAAVDAAEQFF.

The chain recombines TRBV13 with TRBJ1-4; TRBD1 might be the D (6 bases). The V and J ends lost 0 bases and 8 bases respectively, with 13 bases between them. This CDR3 has 15 residues. Germline V gene data show CDR1 as PRHDT and CDR2 as FYEKMQ (reference sequence). DNA of the CDR3: TGTGCCAGCAGCTTAGGAGGGGGGCTTGGAGAAAAACTGTTTTTT. It specifies CASSLGGGLGEKLFF.

The rearrangement joins TRBV5-4 to TRBJ1-4; no firm D call. The CDR3 covers 11 residues. Germline V gene sequence: CDR1 SGHNT, CDR2 YYREEE (reference sequence). Trimming shortened V by 2 bases and J by 7 bases, and 3 bases separated the two germline ends. The CDR3 sequence is CASSFGEKLFF. In DNA, the CDR3 is TGTGCCAGCAGCTTTGGTGAAAAACTGTTTTTT.

This chain uses TRBV4-1 with TRBJ1-2; D remains unclear. In germline, CDR1 is MGHRA, CDR2 YSYEKL. This CDR3 spans 15 amino acids. With 1 base removed from V and 8 bases from J, the gap between germline ends came to 17 bases. The DNA for the CDR3 is TGCGCCAGCAGCCAAGTAGGAGGGCTCCCGCGGGGCTACACCTTC. It is translated as CASSQVGGLPRGYTF.

Turning to this clone: The limits of the CDR3 on the DNA are not certain, so only TCRdb's listed CDR3 is given. The chain links TRBV28 to TRBJ2-5. The CDR3 contains 14 residues when both ends are counted. CDR1 and CDR2 (germline): MDHEN, SYDVKM. The chain's CDR3 is CASSLGTGQETQYF.

V gene TRBV28 combines with J gene TRBJ1-4; D uncertain. Germline loops: CDR1 MDHEN, CDR2 SYDVKM. Trimming cost V 3 bases and J 5 bases, with 4 bases left between them. This CDR3 is built from 12 residues. This CDR3 reads CASSFMNEKLFF. In nucleotides, the CDR3 is TGTGCCAGCAGTTTTATGAATGAAAAACTGTTTTTT.

This chain links TRBV25-1 with TRBJ1-4; D is uncertain. V gave up 3 bases and J gave up 3 bases, with 8 bases separating them. This CDR3 contains 14 residues. Germline V gene data show CDR1 as MGHDK and CDR2 as SYGVNS. As DNA, the CDR3 is TGTGCCAGCAGTGATAGGCGGGCTAATGAAAAACTGTTTTTT. This codes for CASSDRRANEKLFF.